Below, 17 T cell receptor beta chains from the same sample are listed, as sequenced in a study of T cells in women clearing cervical HPV infection. Produced via immunoSEQ multiplex PCR; TCRdb's table is partial and in-frame only. The listing records 30,000 to 35,000 clones. Sequencing input: blood buffy coat. Receptors originate from a woman between 18 and 69 years old with a cervical HPV16 infection that either progressed to CIN3+ or cleared (not recorded which).

Worth noting for this clone: Sequencing ends 3 residues short of the CDR3 end; the germline J gene provides the rest. The chain links TRBV2 to TRBJ1-4; D remains ambiguous. Germline assignment: CDR1 SNHLY and CDR2 FYNNEI. CDR3 length equals 15 residues. V lost 2 bases and J 1 base, leaving 8 bases between the germline ends. CDR3 region: CASSEWAGTNEKLFF. Incomplete CDR3 DNA: TGTGCCAGCAGTGAATGGGCGGGAACTAATGAAAAA.

Regarding this clone: The read finishes 3 residues shy of the CDR3 end, and the germline J gene is used to complete it. The chain uses TRBV7-2 and TRBJ1-1; tentatively, D is TRBD1 (5 bases). The CDR3 consists of 13 residues. V lost 4 bases to trimming and J lost 6 bases, with 12 bases between them. Germline CDR1 is SGHTA and CDR2 is FQGNSA. Incomplete CDR3 DNA: TGTGCCAGCAGCTCTGGGGGGGTTGCTGAA. Translation: CASSSGGVAE. The whole CDR3 protein reads CASSSGGVAEAFF.

Comment on this clone: The read is 3 residues too short to cover the CDR3 end, so that end is filled in from the germline J gene. This chain uses TRBV12-3 or TRBV12-4 with TRBJ1-5, with 9 positions matching TRBD1. The V gene end was trimmed by 7 bases and the J gene end by 7 bases; junction bases not matched to a gene: 5. The CDR3 spans 13 residues. The covered CDR3 bases are TGTGCCAGCACTCAGGACAGGGGCCAGCCC. Protein: CASTQDRGQP. The full CDR3 sequence reads CASTQDRGQPQHF.

Comment on this clone: The missing CDR3 end, 3 residues past where the read stops, is filled in from the germline J gene. This rearrangement joins TRBV11-2 to TRBJ1-5; D is unresolved. Germline loops: CDR1 SGHAT, CDR2 FQNNGV. Trimming stripped 4 bases from V and 1 base from J, with 5 bases between. The CDR3 totals 13 residues. CDR3 DNA, as far as it was read: TGTGCCAGCAGCTATCAGAGCAATCAGCCC. Encoded protein: CASSYQSNQP. The entire CDR3 reads CASSYQSNQPQHF.

As regards this clone: The CDR3 extends 3 residues past the end of the read, so its final part is completed from the germline J gene. The chain carries TRBV7-9 and TRBJ2-5, with TRBD1 as a possible D gene (6 bases). The CDR3 loop spans 13 amino acids. Germline V gene sequence: CDR1 SEHNR, CDR2 FQNEAQ (reference sequence). V dropped 6 bases and J dropped 5 bases, with 13 bases sitting between them. The sequenced part of the CDR3 DNA is TGTGCCAGCAGGGAAACAGGGCAGGAGACC. Residues: CASRETGQET. The full CDR3 protein reads CASRETGQETQYF. Full variable domain (missing parts from reference TRBV7-9 and TRBJ2-5): DTGVSQNPRHKITKRGQNVTFRCDPISEHNRLYWYRQTLGQGPEFLTYFQNEAQLEKSRLLSDRFSAERPKGSFSTLEIQRTEQGDSAMYLCASRETGQETQYFGPGTRLLVL.

To note about this clone: The read terminates 3 residues ahead of where the CDR3 ends, so the germline J gene completes it. The chain combines TRBV30 with TRBJ1-2, with D perhaps TRBD1 (6 bases). Germline lookup yields CDR1 GTSNPN and CDR2 SVGIG (reference sequence). The CDR3 covers 13 residues. The CDR3: CAWAPGGARDYTF. The part of the CDR3 DNA that was read is TGTGCCTGGGCCCCCGGGGGGGCGAGGGAC.

As to this clone: The observed sequence ends 3 residues before the CDR3 terminus, with the missing tail filled in from the germline J gene. J is TRBJ2-7 and V is TRBV30; tentative D call: TRBD1 (5 bases). With 0 bases removed from V and 2 bases from J, the gap between germline ends came to 17 bases. Germline CDR1 GTSNPN, CDR2 SVGIG (reference sequence). This CDR3 spans 16 amino acids. The CDR3 bases that were read are TGTGCCTGGAGTGTACCCAAGGCAGGGCTCCCCTACGAG. Residues: CAWSVPKAGLPYE. The CDR3, in full, reads CAWSVPKAGLPYEQYF.

For this clone: The read falls 3 residues short of the CDR3 end, and the missing part is taken from the germline J gene. This chain links TRBV7-3 with TRBJ1-1; D is possibly TRBD1 (5 bases). Germline CDR1 is SGHTA and CDR2 is FQGTGA. The CDR3 is made up of 13 amino acids. V was shortened by 3 bases and J by 1 base, with 6 bases between the two germline ends. The DNA read from the CDR3 is TGTGCCAGCAGCTTCAGGGAGAACACTGAA. Amino acid sequence: CASSFRENTE. From start to end, the CDR3 is CASSFRENTEAFF.

Regarding this clone: The observed sequence ends 3 residues before the CDR3 terminus, with the missing tail filled in from the germline J gene. This chain links TRBV30 with TRBJ1-2; maybe TRBD1 (6 bases). This CDR3 region has 12 residues. CDR1 and CDR2 (germline): GTSNPN, SVGIG (reference sequence). Incomplete CDR3 DNA: TGTGCCTTTAGCGGGGGCATCTACGAC. Translated, it gives CAFSGGIYD. The whole CDR3 is CAFSGGIYDYTF. Filled out from reference TRBV30 and TRBJ1-2, the complete variable domain reads SQTIHQWPATLVQPVGSPLSLECTVEGTSNPNLYWYRQAAGRGLQLLFYSVGIGQISSEVPQNLSASRPQDRQFILSSKKLLLSDSGFYLCAFSGGIYDYTFGSGTRLTVV.

As to this clone: The read terminates 3 residues ahead of where the CDR3 ends, so the germline J gene completes it. The V call is TRBV20-1, the J call TRBJ2-5; TRBD1 is a possible D gene (6 bases). Germline V gene lookup returns CDR1 DFQATT and CDR2 SNEGSKA (reference sequence). CDR3 length equals 15 residues. V gave up 5 bases and J gave up 5 bases, with 21 bases separating them. The CDR3 loop reads CSAPAPIQGSETQYF. CDR3 bases read: TGCAGTGCTCCCGCCCCCATACAGGGATCGGAGACC.

Points on this clone: The CDR3 end falls 3 residues outside the read, so it is completed with the germline J gene. J is TRBJ1-1 and V is TRBV7-2, with D perhaps TRBD1 (5 bases). Trimming stripped 0 bases from V and 1 base from J, with 9 bases between. This CDR3 is 15 amino acids long. Germline CDR1 reads SGHTA; CDR2 reads FQGNSA. CDR3 in amino acids: CASSLAGQGNTEAFF. The CDR3 DNA, read in part, is TGTGCCAGCAGCTTAGCTGGGCAGGGGAACACTGAA. The complete variable domain, with remaining parts taken from reference TRBV7-2 and TRBJ1-1, reads GAGVSQSPSNKVTEKGKDVELRCDPISGHTALYWYRQSLGQGLEFLIYFQGNSAPDKSGLPSDRFSAERTGGSVSTLTIQRTQQEDSAVYLCASSLAGQGNTEAFFGQGTRLTVV.

Points on this clone: The read halts 3 residues ahead of the CDR3 end, with the missing end drawn from the germline J gene. The chain is built from TRBV10-1 and TRBJ2-4; D remains unclear. V lost 0 bases and J 6 bases, leaving 9 bases between the germline ends. In germline, CDR1 is WNHNN, CDR2 SYGVQD (reference sequence). The CDR3 is 14 amino acids. The CDR3 spells CASSESLQRNIQYF. CDR3 bases read: TGCGCCAGCAGTGAGTCGTTACAGAGAAACATT.

The part of the CDR3 DNA that was read is TGTGCCAGCAGCGCCTCGAAGGGGCGCGTTTCTAGT. This sequence encodes CASSASKGRVSS. In full, the CDR3 reads CASSASKGRVSSQYF. The V gene is TRBV7-2, the J gene TRBJ2-4, with D tentatively TRBD1 (5 bases). Coverage ceases 3 residues before the CDR3 finishes, and the germline J gene fills in the end. Germline CDR1 SGHTA, CDR2 FQGNSA. The CDR3 spans 15 residues.

Points on this clone: The CDR3 extends 3 residues past the end of the read, so its final part is completed from the germline J gene. The gene calls are TRBV2 and TRBJ2-7, with TRBD1 identical over 7 bases. Unmatched junction bases numbered 14, after V lost 6 bases and J lost 6 bases. Germline CDR1 SNHLY, CDR2 FYNNEI. There are 15 residues in the CDR3. This CDR3 reads CASSSRDSAFVEQYF. The CDR3 bases that were read are TGTGCCAGCAGCAGCAGGGACAGCGCCTTCGTCGAG.

As regards this clone: The sequenced fragment ends 3 residues before the CDR3 boundary, so the rest is inferred from the germline J gene. J is TRBJ1-2 and V is TRBV20-1; tentatively, D is TRBD1 (6 bases). The CDR3 is 14 amino acids. Trimming removed 1 base at V and 4 bases at J, with 13 bases between. Germline V lookup: CDR1 DFQATT, CDR2 SNEGSKA (reference sequence). The CDR3 region is CSARGTDLPYGYTF. CDR3 DNA, as far as it was read: TGCAGTGCTAGAGGGACAGACCTCCCCTATGGC.

Notes on this clone: The missing CDR3 end, 3 residues past where the read stops, is filled in from the germline J gene. The chain carries TRBV4-2 and TRBJ2-2; 9 bases agree with TRBD1. The CDR3 consists of 17 residues. V gave up 1 base and J gave up 0 bases; unmatched junction bases: 3. Per germline, CDR1 LGHNA and CDR2 YNFKEQ. The part of the CDR3 DNA that was read is TGTGCCAGCAGCCAAGTTACAGGGGGCACGAACACCGGGGAG. This codes for CASSQVTGGTNTGE. The whole CDR3 region reads CASSQVTGGTNTGELFF.

In regard to this clone: Read sequence stops 3 residues before the CDR3 end, and the germline J gene provides the missing end. The chain is built from TRBV6-4 and TRBJ1-2; the D gene is possibly TRBD1 (6 bases). CDR1 and CDR2 (germline): MRHNA, SNTAGT. V lost 8 bases and J lost 3, with 16 bases in between. The CDR3 covers 14 residues. The CDR3 loop reads CASSRGPGDYGYTF. The covered CDR3 bases are TGTGCCAGCTCCAGAGGGCCAGGGGACTATGGC.